This is a list of T cell receptor beta chains from one sample in a study of blood T cell repertoires in COVID-19. Libraries were prepared by immunoSEQ multiplex PCR; TCRdb keeps only in-frame clonotypes and omits some of them. The table has about 400,000 clones, roughly 89% seen once. Sequencing was carried out using PBMCs or T cells enriched from blood (not recorded which). The receptors here all came from a woman in her 30s who had recovered from COVID-19. The CDR3 runs from the conserved cysteine through the conserved F or W. The order of the fields is clone size, J gene, D gene, V gene, CDR3 DNA, CDR3 protein. The D gene is left open where the match is weak. Some rows have no size entry. The others give once, few or many, or a class for an expanded clone.

.	TRBJ1-2	TRBD1	TRBV7-6	TGTGCCAGCAGCTTGTTCGGGACAGGGGATGGCTACACCTTC	CASSLFGTGDGYTF
.	TRBJ2-2	.	TRBV29-1	TGCAGCGTTGTGTCAGGGGTCACCGGGGAGCTGTTTTTT	CSVVSGVTGELFF
.	TRBJ2-6	.	TRBV28	TGTGCCAGCTGGGGTTACAGGGCCGGGGCCAACGTCCTGACTTTC	CASWGYRAGANVLTF
few	TRBJ2-7	.	TRBV29-1	TGCAGCGTTGAAACAGCCTACGGGCAGTACTTC	CSVETAYGQYF
few	TRBJ1-1	.	TRBV5-1	TGCGCCAGCAGCGTTGACTCCGGGACTGAAGCTTTCTTT	CASSVDSGTEAFF
.	TRBJ2-1	TRBD2	TRBV25-1	TGTGCCAGCAGTGGAGCGGGAAGCTCCTACAATGAGCAGTTCTTC	CASSGAGSSYNEQFF
.	TRBJ1-2	TRBD1	TRBV6-5	TGTGCCAGCAGTCGGACAGGGCCATATGGCTACACCTTC	CASSRTGPYGYTF
.	TRBJ2-3	.	TRBV30	TGTGCCTGGAGTGGGAGTTATTTCCCAGATACGCAGTATTTT	CAWSGSYFPDTQYF
.	TRBJ2-7	.	TRBV6-1	TGTGCCAGCAGTGAAGAGGTTCGACAGCCCTACGAGCAGTACTTC	CASSEEVRQPYEQYF
.	TRBJ1-5	TRBD1	TRBV9	TGTGCCAGCAGCCGCGGGACAGGGATCGGTCAGCCCCAGCATTTT	CASSRGTGIGQPQHF
.	TRBJ2-1	.	TRBV5-1	TGCGCCAGCAGCTTGTTCCCAAGCAAGGAGCAGTTCTTC	CASSLFPSKEQFF
once	TRBJ1-2	.	TRBV5-4	TGTGCCAGCAGCCCCAAAGCGTGGGGGGACTATGGCTACACCTTC	CASSPKAWGDYGYTF
.	TRBJ1-2	TRBD1	TRBV2	TGTGCCAGCAGCGTGGACAGGGACGGAGGCTACACCTTC	CASSVDRDGGYTF
.	TRBJ1-2	.	TRBV30	TGTGCCTGGAGTGTATTTATCTGGAGAACCTATGGCTACACCTTC	CAWSVFIWRTYGYTF
.	TRBJ2-7	TRBD1	TRBV12-3/TRBV12-4	TGTGCCAGCAGTAGAGACAGGGGGGCTTGGCAGTACTTC	CASSRDRGAWQYF
once	TRBJ2-1	.	TRBV9	TGTGCCAGCAGCGTAAGGCAAGCTAGTCAACAGTTCTTC	CASSVRQASQQFF
.	TRBJ1-1	TRBD1	TRBV4-1	TGCGCCAGCAGCCCCGGACAGGGGATTTTGAACACTGAAGCTTTCTTT	CASSPGQGILNTEAFF
.	TRBJ2-1	TRBD2	TRBV11-2	TGTGCCAGCAGCTTTCGCCCAGCGGGAGAGATTAACAATGAGCAGTTCTTC	CASSFRPAGEINNEQFF
.	TRBJ2-1	.	TRBV4-2	TGTGCCAGCGGCCGGGCGGGTGAGCAGTTCTTC	CASGRAGEQFF
.	TRBJ1-1	.	TRBV7-3	TGTGCCAGCAGCTGGGGCCGGGGAACAGGGCGAACTGAAGCTTTCTTT	CASSWGRGTGRTEAFF
.	TRBJ1-5	TRBD1	TRBV30	TGTGCCTGGAGTGGTACAGGGGGGAATCAGCCCCAGCATTTT	CAWSGTGGNQPQHF
.	TRBJ1-1	TRBD1	TRBV7-2	TGTGCCAGCAGCGCAACCGGGACAGTGAACACTGAAGCTTTCTTT	CASSATGTVNTEAFF
.	TRBJ1-6	.	TRBV6-5	TGTGCCAGCAGCCCAGGGAATTCACCCCTCCACTTT	CASSPGNSPLHF
.	TRBJ1-5	.	TRBV28	TGTGCCAGCAGTCGGGTTCACGGCAGCAATCAGCCCCAGCATTTT	CASSRVHGSNQPQHF
.	TRBJ1-3	.	TRBV5-1	TGCGCCAGCAGCCGGGACTTCGGCTCTGGAAACACCATATATTTT	CASSRDFGSGNTIYF
.	TRBJ1-1	.	TRBV6-5	TGTGCCAGCAGGCAGGGGCTTAGGGAAGCTTTCTTT	CASRQGLREAFF
.	TRBJ1-6	TRBD1	TRBV4-1	TGCGCCAGCAGCCAGGCACCAGGGGGACCTCGGAATTCACCCCTCCACTTT	CASSQAPGGPRNSPLHF
.	TRBJ1-2	.	TRBV24-1	TGTGCCACCAGTGATACCCAGGGAATCTATGGCTACACCTTC	CATSDTQGIYGYTF
.	TRBJ2-3	.	TRBV6-5	TGTGCCAGCAGTTACCAGGATACGCAGTATTTT	CASSYQDTQYF
.	TRBJ1-4	TRBD1	TRBV27	TGTGCCAGCAGTTTGACAGGGGGTATTGAAAAACTGTTTTTT	CASSLTGGIEKLFF
.	TRBJ1-1	TRBD1	TRBV10-2	TGCGCCAGCAGTGAAGGCGGGACAGATATGAACACTGAAGCTTTCTTT	CASSEGGTDMNTEAFF
few	TRBJ2-2	.	TRBV6-5	TGTGCCAGCAGGGGGCAGGCCGGGCAGCTGTTTTTT	CASRGQAGQLFF
.	TRBJ2-1	TRBD2	TRBV28	TGTGCCAGCAGTAGGACTAGCGGGAGTCTGGGCAATGAGCAGTTCTTC	CASSRTSGSLGNEQFF
.	TRBJ1-5	.	TRBV7-9	TGTGCCAGCAGCTTAGCGCTTTCCCTACGGGGCAATCAGCCCCAGCATTTT	CASSLALSLRGNQPQHF
.	TRBJ1-1	.	TRBV2	TGTGCCAGCAGTGGACACTTGGGCACTGAAGCTTTCTTT	CASSGHLGTEAFF
.	TRBJ2-1	.	TRBV7-2	TGTGCCAGCAGCTTAGCCTTTCGGGATGAGCAGTTCTTC	CASSLAFRDEQFF
few	TRBJ1-4	.	TRBV15	TGTGCCACCAGCAGAGCGGCCGGGAGCCCGAATGAAAAACTGTTTTTT	CATSRAAGSPNEKLFF
many	TRBJ2-2	TRBD1	TRBV5-1	TGCGCCAGCAGCTTGGGTCCCCGCACAGGGGGGATGGCCGGGGAGCTGTTTTTT	CASSLGPRTGGMAGELFF
once	TRBJ1-2	.	TRBV2	TGTGCCAGAGCTCGACAGGCCTATAACTATGGCTACACCTTC	CARARQAYNYGYTF
.	TRBJ1-4	TRBD1	TRBV7-2	TGTGCCAGCAGCTTAAGGGACAGCATCCCTCCCTTTTTT	CASSLRDSIPPFF
.	TRBJ2-2	TRBD1	TRBV27	TGTGCCAGCAGTTTTGGGACAGGGGACACCGGGGAGCTGTTTTTT	CASSFGTGDTGELFF
.	TRBJ1-5	TRBD1	TRBV7-3	TGTGCCAGCAGCCAGACAGGGGGGCCCCAGCATTTT	CASSQTGGPQHF
.	TRBJ1-2	TRBD1	TRBV28	TGTGCCAGCAGTGAGACAGGGATTCTCTATGGCTACACCTTC	CASSETGILYGYTF